This T cell receptor (beta chain) was obtained from a study of cytomegalovirus exposure and HLA in healthy donors. PCR was performed using 60 Vbeta and 13 Jbeta primers. The repertoire was sequenced with immunoSEQ multiplex PCR; TCRdb's copy has only in-frame clones and lacks some. The sample has approximately 240,000 clones; around 88% are singletons. The CDR3 runs to 16 residues. The germline CDR1 and CDR2 sequences are WNHNN and SYGVQD (reference sequence). With 9 bases removed from V and 0 bases from J, the gap between germline ends came to 18 bases. This sequence was found in a woman between 18 and 29 years old in good health and CMV-seronegative. The material sequenced was PBMCs. The chain links TRBV10-1 to TRBJ2-1, with D possibly matching TRBD2 (5 bases). CDR3 protein: CARDFWVTNSYNEQFF. The CDR3 region has the DNA TGCGCCAGGGACTTTTGGGTGACGAACTCCTACAATGAGCAGTTCTTC.